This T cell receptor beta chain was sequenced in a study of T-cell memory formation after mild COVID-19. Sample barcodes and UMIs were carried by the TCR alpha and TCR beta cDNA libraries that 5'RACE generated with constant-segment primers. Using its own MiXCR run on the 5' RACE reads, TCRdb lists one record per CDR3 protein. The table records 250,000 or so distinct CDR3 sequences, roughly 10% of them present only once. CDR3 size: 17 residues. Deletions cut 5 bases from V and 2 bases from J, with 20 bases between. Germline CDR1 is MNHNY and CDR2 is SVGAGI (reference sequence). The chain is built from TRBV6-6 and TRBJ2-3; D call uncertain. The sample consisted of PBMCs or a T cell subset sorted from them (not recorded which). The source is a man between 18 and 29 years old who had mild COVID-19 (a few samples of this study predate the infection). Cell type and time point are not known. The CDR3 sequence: CASSPTWSPSSTDTQYF. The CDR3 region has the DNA TGTGCCAGCAGTCCCACCTGGTCTCCCTCCTCCACAGATACGCAGTATTTT.